This entry is about one T cell receptor beta chain. This entry is derived from a study of blood T cell repertoires in COVID-19. Study in general: Samples came from the United States, Italy and Spain, spanning acute and convalescent COVID-19. Sample material is recorded as cDNA or gDNA derived from T cells, B-cell-depleted T cells, or PBMCs.

Per the original methods: Counts of nucleated cells, estimated from reference gene primer amplification, were obtained. Sequenced by immunoSEQ multiplex PCR; TCRdb stores in-frame clones only, minus some. V and J calls and clone size are copied from that table; D and trimming were computed from the DNA. Of 150,000 to 200,000 clones listed, less than 85% are singletons. V was pared by 4 bases and J by 4 bases, with 5 bases of the junction left unmatched. This CDR3 is 14 amino acids long. Germline-derived CDR1 and CDR2 are SGHNT and YYREEE (reference sequence). The V call is TRBV5-4, the J call TRBJ1-2; 9 bases align to TRBD1. Sequenced sample: peripheral blood. This TCR was recovered from an elderly woman with acute or convalescent COVID-19. DNA of the CDR3: TGTGCCAGCAGCGCCGGACAGGGGTCCTATGGCTACACCTTC. Amino acids: CASSAGQGSYGYTF.